This entry is about one TCR beta chain. The method was immunoSEQ multiplex PCR; TCRdb's version includes in-frame clones alone and lacks a portion of them. Of 60,000 or so clones listed, around 91% are singletons. This sample is drawn from a study of blood T cell repertoires in COVID-19. The CDR3 length is 14 residues. Unmatched junction bases numbered 3, after V lost 3 bases and J lost 2 bases. Looked up from germline, CDR1 is SGDLS and CDR2 is YYNGEE. This receptor was identified in a woman aged 55-69 years with active COVID-19. The V and J genes are TRBV9 and TRBJ2-3; 7 bases agree with TRBD1. Sequenced sample: peripheral blood. The CDR3, as DNA: TGTGCCAGCAGCGCCGGGACAGCCACAGATACGCAGTATTTT. Translation gives CASSAGTATDTQYF.